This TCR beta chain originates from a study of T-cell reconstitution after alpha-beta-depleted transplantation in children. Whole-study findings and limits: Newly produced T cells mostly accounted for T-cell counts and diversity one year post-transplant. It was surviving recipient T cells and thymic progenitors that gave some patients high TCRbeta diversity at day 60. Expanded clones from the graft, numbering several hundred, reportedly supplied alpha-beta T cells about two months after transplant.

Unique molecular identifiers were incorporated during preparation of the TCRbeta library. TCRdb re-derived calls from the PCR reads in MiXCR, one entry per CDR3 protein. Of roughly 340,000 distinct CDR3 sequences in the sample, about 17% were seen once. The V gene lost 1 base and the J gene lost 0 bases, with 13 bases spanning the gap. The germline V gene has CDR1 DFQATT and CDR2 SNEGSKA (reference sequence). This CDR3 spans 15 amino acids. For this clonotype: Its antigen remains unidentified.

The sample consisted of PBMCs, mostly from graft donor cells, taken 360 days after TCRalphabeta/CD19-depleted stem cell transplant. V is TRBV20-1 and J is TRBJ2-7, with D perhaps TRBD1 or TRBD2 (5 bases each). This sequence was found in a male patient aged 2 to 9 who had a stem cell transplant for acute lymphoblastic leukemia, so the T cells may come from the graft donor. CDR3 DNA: TGCAGTGCTAGAGCCGTCCCGGGGCCCTCCTACGAGCAGTACTTC. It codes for CSARAVPGPSYEQYF.